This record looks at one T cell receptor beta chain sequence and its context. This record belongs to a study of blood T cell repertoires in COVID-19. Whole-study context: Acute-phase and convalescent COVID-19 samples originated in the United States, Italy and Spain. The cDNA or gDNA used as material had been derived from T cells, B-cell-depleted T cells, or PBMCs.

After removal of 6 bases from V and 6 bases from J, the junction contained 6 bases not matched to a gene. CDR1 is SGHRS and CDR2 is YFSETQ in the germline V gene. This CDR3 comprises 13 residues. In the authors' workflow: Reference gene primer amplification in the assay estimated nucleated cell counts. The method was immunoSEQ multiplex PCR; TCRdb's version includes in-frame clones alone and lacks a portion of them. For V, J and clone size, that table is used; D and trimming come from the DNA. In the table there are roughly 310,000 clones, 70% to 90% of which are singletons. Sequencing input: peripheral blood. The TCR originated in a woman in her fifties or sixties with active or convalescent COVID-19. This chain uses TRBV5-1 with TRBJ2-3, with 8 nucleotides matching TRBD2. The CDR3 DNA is TGCGCCAGCAAGAGTACGGGAGGGGATACGCAGTATTTT. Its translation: CASKSTGGDTQYF. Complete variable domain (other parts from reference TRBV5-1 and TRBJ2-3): KAGVTQTPRYLIKTRGQQVTLSCSPISGHRSVSWYQQTPGQGLQFLFEYFSETQRNKGNFPGRFSGRQFSNSRSEMNVSTLELGDSALYLCASKSTGGDTQYFGPGTRLTVL.